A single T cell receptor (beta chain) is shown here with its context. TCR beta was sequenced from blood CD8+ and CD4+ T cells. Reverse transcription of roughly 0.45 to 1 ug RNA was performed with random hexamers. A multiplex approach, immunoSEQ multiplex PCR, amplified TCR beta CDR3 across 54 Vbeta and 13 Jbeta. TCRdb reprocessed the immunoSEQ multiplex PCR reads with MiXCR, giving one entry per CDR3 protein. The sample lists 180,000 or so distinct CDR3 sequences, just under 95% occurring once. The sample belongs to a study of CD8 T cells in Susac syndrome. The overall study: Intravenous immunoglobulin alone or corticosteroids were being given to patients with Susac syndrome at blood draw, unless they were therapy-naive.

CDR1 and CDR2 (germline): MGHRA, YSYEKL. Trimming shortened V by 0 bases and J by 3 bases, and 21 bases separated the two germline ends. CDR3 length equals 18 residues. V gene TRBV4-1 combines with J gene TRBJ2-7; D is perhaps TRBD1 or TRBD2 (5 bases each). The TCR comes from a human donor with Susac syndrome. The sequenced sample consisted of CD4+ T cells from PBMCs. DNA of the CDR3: TGCGCCAGCAGCCAAGATCTCAGGGCGGGCAGACGTAGCTACGAGCAGTACTTC. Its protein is CASSQDLRAGRRSYEQYF.